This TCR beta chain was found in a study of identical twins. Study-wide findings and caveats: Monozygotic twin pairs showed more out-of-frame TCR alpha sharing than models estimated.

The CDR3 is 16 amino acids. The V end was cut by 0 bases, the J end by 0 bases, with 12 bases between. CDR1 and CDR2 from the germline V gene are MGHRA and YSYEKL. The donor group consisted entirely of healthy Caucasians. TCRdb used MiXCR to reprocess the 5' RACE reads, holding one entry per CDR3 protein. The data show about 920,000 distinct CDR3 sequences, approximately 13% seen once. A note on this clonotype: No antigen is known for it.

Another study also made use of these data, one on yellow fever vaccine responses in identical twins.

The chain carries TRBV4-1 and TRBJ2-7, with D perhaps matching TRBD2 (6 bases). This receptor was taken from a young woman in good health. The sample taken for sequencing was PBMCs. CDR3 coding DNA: TGCGCCAGCAGCCAAGAGTTAGCGGTATCCTCCTACGAGCAGTACTTC. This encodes CASSQELAVSSYEQYF.